This T cell receptor beta chain was captured by sequencing in a study of cytomegalovirus exposure and HLA in healthy donors. On the study more broadly: The 500 to 750 first-cohort repertoires and the 95 to 150 validation repertoires shared the same platform, a later analysis reported.

Findings and limits, study-wide: Under in vitro conditions, a few CMV-associated chains were confirmed as specific for CMV antigens. Reports showed the classifier diagnosing cytomegalovirus status with high specificity and sensitivity. Researchers counted around 150 TCR beta chains as cytomegalovirus-associated.

The CDR3 is made up of 16 amino acids. Per germline, CDR1 SGHDT and CDR2 YYEEEE. The germline V and J ends were trimmed by 0 bases and 1 base, with 11 bases remaining between them. A note on this clone: Its antigen is not identified.

Sequencing used immunoSEQ multiplex PCR; TCRdb keeps in-frame clones, though not all of them. The table has roughly 220,000 clones, approximately 80% seen once. This receptor was identified in a woman in her thirties in good health and CMV-seropositive. What was sequenced was PBMCs. This chain connects TRBV5-6 to TRBJ1-5; D remains ambiguous. CDR3 DNA sequence: TGTGCCAGCAGCTTGGCGCGAGGTTCGAGCAATCAGCCCCAGCATTTT. It encodes CASSLARGSSNQPQHF.